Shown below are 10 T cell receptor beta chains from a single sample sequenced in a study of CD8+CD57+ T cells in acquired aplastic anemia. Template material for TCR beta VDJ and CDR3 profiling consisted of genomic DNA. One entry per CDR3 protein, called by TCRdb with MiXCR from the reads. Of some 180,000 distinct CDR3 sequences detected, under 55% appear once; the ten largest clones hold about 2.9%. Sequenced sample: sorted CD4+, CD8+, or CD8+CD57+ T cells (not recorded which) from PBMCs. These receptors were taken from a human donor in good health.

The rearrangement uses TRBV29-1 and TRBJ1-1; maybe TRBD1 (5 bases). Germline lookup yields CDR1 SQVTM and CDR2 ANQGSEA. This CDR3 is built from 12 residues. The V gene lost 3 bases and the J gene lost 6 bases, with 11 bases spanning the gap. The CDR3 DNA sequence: TGCAGCGTTGAGTGGGGGAGGTCTGAAGCTTTCTTT. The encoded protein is CSVEWGRSEAFF.

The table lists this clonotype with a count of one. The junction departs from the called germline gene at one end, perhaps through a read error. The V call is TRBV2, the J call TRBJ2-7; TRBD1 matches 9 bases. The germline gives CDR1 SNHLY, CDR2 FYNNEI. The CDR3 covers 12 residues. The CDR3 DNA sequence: TGTGCCAGCAGTGTATATTCCGGGACAGGGAACTTC. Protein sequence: CASSVYSGTGNF.

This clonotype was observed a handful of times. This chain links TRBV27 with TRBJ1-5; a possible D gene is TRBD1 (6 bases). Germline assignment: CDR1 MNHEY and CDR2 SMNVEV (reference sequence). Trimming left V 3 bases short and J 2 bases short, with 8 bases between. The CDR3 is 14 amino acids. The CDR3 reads CASSLNRGNQPQHF. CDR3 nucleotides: TGTGCCAGCAGTTTGAACAGGGGCAATCAGCCCCAGCATTTT.

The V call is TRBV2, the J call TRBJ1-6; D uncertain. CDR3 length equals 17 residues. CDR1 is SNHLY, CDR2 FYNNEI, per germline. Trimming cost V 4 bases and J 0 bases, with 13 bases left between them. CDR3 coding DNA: TGTGCCAGCAGTGGGTTTGTGGCGAGCTCCTATAATTCACCCCTCCACTTT. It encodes CASSGFVASSYNSPLHF.

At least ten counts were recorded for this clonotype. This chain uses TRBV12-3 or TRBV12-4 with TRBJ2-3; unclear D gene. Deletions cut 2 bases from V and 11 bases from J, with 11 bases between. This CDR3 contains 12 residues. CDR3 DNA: TGTGCCAGCAGTTTATTAGGGTTCGGGCAGTATTTT. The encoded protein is CASSLLGFGQYF.

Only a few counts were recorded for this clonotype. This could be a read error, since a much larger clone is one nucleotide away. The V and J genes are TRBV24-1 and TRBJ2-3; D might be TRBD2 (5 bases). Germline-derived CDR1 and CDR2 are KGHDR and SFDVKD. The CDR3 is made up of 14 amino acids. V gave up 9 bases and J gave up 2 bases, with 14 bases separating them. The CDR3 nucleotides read TGTGCCACCGGTGGGCGGGCGGCCACAGATACGCAGTATTTT. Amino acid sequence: CATGGRAATDTQYF.

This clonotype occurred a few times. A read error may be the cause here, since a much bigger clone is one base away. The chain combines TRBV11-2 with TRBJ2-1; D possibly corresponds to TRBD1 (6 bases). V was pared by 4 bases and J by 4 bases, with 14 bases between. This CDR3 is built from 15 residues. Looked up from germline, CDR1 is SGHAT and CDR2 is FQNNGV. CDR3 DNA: TGTGCCAGCAGCTATACAGGGACCGGTTACAATGAGCAGTTCTTC. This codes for CASSYTGTGYNEQFF.

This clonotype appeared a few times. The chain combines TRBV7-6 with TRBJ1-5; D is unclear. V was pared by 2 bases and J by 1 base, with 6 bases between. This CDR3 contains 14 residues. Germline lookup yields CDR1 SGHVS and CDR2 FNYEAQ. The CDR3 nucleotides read TGTGCCAGCAGCTTAATGGGGAGCAATCAGCCCCAGCATTTT. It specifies CASSLMGSNQPQHF.

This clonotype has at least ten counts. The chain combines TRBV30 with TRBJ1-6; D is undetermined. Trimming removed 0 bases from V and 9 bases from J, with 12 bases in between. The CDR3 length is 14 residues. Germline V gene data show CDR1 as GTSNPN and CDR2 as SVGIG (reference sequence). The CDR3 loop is CAWSVSAISSPLHF. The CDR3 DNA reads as TGTGCCTGGAGTGTCTCGGCCATCAGTTCACCCCTCCACTTT.

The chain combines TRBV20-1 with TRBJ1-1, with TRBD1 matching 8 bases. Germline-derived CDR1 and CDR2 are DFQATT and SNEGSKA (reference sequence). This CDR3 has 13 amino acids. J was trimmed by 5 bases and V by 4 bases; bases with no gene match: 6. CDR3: CSATRQGRTEAFF. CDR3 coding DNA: TGCAGTGCTACACGACAGGGGCGGACTGAAGCTTTCTTT.